This TCR beta chain was sequenced for a study of Ad26.COV2.S vaccination and SARS-CoV-2 variants. Overall study findings and caveats: Similar non-spike TCR breadth was seen in vaccine and placebo recipients.

Germline V gives CDR1 SNHLY, CDR2 FYNNEI. The junction had 8 bases not matched to a gene; V was cut back by 7 bases and J by 1 base. The CDR3 consists of 16 residues. As to treatment: around 19 received Ad26.COV2.S at low or high dose, single or two shots; roughly five received placebo; per-sample allocation not given. Sample collection was performed on day 63 after the first vaccine or placebo injection. Clones were read by immunoSEQ multiplex PCR, and TCRdb kept only the in-frame ones, dropping some. The data show 350,000 to 400,000 clones, 70% to 90% seen once. With respect to this clone: Its antigen is not identified.

The sequence came from a person aged 18-60 years who received the Ad26.COV2.S COVID-19 vaccine or a placebo. Sequencing was performed on peripheral blood, taken in a trial of Ad26.COV2.S vaccine versus placebo. The chain joins TRBV2 to TRBJ1-1; 11 positions agree with TRBD1. The CDR3 DNA is TGTGCCAGCAATGGACAGGGGGCGGTAGGGAACACTGAAGCTTTCTTT. Its protein product is CASNGQGAVGNTEAFF.